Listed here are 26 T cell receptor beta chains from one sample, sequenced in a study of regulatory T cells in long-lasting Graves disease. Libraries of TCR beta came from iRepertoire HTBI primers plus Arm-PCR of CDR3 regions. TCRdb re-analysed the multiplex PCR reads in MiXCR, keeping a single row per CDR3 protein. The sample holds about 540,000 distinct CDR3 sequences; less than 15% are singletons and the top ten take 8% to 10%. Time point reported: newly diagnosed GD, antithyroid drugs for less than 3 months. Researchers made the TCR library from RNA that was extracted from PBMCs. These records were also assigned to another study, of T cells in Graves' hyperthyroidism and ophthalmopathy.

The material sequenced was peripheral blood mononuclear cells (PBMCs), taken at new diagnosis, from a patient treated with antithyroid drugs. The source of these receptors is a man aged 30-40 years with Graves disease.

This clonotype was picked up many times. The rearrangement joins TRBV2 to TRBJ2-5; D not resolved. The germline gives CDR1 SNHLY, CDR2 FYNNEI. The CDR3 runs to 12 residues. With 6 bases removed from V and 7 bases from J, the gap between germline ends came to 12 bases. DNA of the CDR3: TGTGCCAGCAGATCAAGGTTTGGGACCCAGTACTTC. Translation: CASRSRFGTQYF.

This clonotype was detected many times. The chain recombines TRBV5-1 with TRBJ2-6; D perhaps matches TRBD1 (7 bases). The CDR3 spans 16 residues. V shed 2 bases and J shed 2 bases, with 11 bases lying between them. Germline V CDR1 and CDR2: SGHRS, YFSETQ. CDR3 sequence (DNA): TGCGCCAGCAGCTTCGGAGGGGGCGCTGGGGCCAACGTCCTGACTTTC. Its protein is CASSFGGGAGANVLTF.

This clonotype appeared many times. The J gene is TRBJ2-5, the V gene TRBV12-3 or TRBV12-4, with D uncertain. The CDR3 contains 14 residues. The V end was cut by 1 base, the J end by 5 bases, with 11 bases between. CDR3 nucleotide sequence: TGTGCCAGCAGTTTAGGTCCCGGATGGGAGACCCAGTACTTC. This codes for CASSLGPGWETQYF.

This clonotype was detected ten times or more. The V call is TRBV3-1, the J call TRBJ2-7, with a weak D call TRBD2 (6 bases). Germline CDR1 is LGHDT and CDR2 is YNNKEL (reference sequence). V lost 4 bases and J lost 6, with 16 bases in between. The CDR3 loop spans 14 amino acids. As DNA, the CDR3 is TGTGCCAGCAGCCCGGAAGATGGAGGGAGCGAGCAGTACTTC. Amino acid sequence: CASSPEDGGSEQYF.

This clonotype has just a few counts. CDR3 amino acids: CASSIPRGGVGYTF. CDR3 in DNA: TGTGCCAGCAGCATCCCCAGAGGGGGTGTTGGCTACACCTTC. The J gene is TRBJ1-2, the V gene TRBV7-9; TRBD1 is a possible D gene (6 bases). V was cut by 5 bases and J by 7 bases, with 17 bases left in between. This CDR3 has 14 residues. Germline V CDR1 and CDR2: SEHNR, FQNEAQ (reference sequence).

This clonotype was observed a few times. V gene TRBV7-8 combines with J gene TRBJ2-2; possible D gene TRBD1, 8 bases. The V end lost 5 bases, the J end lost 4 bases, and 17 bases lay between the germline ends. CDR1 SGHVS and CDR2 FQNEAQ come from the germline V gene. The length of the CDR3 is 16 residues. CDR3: CASSQSGTGVTGELFF. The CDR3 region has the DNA TGTGCCAGCAGCCAGAGCGGGACAGGCGTCACCGGGGAGCTGTTTTTT.

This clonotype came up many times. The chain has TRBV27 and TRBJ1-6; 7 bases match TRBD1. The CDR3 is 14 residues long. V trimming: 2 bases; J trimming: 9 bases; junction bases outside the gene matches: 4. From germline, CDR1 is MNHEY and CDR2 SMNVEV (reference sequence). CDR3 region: CASSLRQGSSPLHF. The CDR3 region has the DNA TGTGCCAGCAGTTTAAGACAGGGTAGTTCACCCCTCCACTTT.

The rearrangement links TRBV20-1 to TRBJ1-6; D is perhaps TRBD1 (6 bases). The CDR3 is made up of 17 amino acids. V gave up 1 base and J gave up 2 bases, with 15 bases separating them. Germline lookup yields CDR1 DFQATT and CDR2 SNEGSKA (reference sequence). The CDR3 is CSARAGGGGPYNSPLHF. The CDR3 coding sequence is TGCAGTGCTAGAGCCGGAGGGGGGGGCCCCTATAATTCACCCCTCCACTTT.

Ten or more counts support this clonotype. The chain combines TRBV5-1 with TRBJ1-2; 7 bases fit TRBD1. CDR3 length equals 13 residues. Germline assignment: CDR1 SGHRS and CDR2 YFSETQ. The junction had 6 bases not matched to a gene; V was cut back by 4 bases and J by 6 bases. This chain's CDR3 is CASSTQGRDGYTF. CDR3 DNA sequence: TGCGCCAGCAGCACACAGGGGAGAGATGGCTACACCTTC.

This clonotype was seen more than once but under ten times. The CDR3 here is CATRDAGNNEQFF. As DNA, the CDR3 is TGTGCCACCAGGGACGCAGGTAACAATGAGCAGTTCTTC. This chain uses TRBV15 with TRBJ2-1, with D unresolved. The V gene's germline CDR1 is LNHNV and CDR2 YYDKDF (reference sequence). Trimming stripped 6 bases from V and 5 bases from J, with 11 bases between. The CDR3 extends over 13 amino acids.

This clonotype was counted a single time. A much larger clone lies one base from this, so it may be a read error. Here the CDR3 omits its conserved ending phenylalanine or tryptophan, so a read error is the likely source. In DNA, the CDR3 is TGTGCCATCAGTGAGCCGGGACAGGGGGCGCGGACTGAAGCTTTCTCT. Translating it yields CAISEPGQGARTEAFS. This rearrangement joins TRBV10-3 to TRBJ1-1, with 12 positions matching TRBD1. Germline-derived CDR1 and CDR2 are ENHRY and SYGVKD. The CDR3 extends over 16 amino acids. The V segment lost 2 bases and the J segment 5 bases; nucleotides outside the gene matches: 6.

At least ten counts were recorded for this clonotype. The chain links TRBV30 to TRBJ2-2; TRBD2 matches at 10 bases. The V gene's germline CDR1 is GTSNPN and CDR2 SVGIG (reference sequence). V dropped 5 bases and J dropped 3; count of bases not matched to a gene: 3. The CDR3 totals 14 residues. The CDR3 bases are TGTGCCTGGGGAGCGGGAGGGTACACCGGGGAGCTGTTTTTT. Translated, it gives CAWGAGGYTGELFF.

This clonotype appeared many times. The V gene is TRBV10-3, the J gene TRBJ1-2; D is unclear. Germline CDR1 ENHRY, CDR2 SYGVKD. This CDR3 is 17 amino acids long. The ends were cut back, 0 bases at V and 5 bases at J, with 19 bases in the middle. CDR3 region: CAISESGSARFIYGYTF. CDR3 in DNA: TGTGCCATCAGTGAGTCGGGTTCGGCCCGTTTCATATATGGCTACACCTTC.

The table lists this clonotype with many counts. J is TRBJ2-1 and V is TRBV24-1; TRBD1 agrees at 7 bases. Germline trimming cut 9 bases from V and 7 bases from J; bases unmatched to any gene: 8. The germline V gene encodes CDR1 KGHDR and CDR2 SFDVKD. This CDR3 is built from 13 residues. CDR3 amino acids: CATSAGGNNEQFF. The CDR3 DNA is TGTGCCACCTCGGCAGGGGGTAATAATGAGCAGTTCTTC.

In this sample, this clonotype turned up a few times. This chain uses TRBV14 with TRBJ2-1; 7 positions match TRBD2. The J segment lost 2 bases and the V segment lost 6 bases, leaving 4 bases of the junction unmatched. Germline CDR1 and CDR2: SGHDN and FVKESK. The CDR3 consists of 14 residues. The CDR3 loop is CASSKAGTYNEQFF. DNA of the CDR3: TGTGCCAGCAGTAAAGCGGGGACCTACAATGAGCAGTTCTTC.

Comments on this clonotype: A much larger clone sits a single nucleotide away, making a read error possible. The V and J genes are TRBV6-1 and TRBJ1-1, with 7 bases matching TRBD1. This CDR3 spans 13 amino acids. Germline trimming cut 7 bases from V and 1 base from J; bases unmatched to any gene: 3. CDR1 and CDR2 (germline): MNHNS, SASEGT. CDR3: CASMQGGNTEAFF. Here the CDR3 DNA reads TGTGCCAGCATGCAGGGGGGGAACACTGAAGCTTTCTTT.

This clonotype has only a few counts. The CDR3: CASSERHSGANVLTF. The CDR3 bases are TGTGCCAGCAGTGAACGGCACTCTGGGGCCAACGTCCTGACTTTC. The rearrangement joins TRBV6-1 to TRBJ2-6; D remains ambiguous. The germline V gene encodes CDR1 MNHNS and CDR2 SASEGT. With 2 bases removed from V and 0 bases from J, the gap between germline ends came to 5 bases. The CDR3 length is 15 residues.

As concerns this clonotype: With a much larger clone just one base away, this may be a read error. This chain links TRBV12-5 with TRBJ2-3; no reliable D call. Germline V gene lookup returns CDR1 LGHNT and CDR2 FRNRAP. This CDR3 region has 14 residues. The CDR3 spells CASGLVLSADTRYF. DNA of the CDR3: TGTGCTAGTGGTTTGGTATTGTCCGCAGATACGCGGTATTTT.

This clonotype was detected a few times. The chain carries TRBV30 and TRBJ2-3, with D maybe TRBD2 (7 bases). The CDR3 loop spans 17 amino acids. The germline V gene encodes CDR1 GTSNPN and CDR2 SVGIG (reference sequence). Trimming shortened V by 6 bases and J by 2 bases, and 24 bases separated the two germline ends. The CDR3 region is CACYRERAGAATDTQYF. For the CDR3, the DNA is TGTGCCTGCTACAGGGAGAGGGCGGGAGCTGCCACAGATACGCAGTATTTT.

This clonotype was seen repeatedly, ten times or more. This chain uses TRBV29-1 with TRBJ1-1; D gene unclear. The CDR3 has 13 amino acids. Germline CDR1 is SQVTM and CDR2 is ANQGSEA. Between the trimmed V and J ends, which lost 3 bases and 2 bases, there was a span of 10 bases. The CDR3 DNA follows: TGCAGCGTTGAGCCCGGGTTCAACACTGAAGCTTTCTTT. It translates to CSVEPGFNTEAFF.

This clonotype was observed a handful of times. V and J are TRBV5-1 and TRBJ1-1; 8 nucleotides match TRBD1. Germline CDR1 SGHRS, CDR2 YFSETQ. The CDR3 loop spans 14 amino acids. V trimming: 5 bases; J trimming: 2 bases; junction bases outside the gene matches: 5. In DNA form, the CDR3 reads TGCGCCAGCAGGTTCGGACAGGGAAACACTGAAGCTTTCTTT. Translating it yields CASRFGQGNTEAFF.

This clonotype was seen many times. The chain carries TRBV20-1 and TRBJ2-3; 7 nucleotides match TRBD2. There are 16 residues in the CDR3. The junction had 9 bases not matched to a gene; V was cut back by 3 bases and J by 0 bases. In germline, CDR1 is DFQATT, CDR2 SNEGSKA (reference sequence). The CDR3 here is CSASLIAGASTDTQYF. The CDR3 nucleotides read TGCAGTGCTAGTTTGATAGCGGGCGCTAGCACAGATACGCAGTATTTT.

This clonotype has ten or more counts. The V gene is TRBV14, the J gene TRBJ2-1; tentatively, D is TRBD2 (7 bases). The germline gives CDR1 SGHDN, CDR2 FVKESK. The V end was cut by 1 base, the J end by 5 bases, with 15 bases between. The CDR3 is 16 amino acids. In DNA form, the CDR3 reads TGTGCCAGCAGCCAAGGATTAGGCGGGGGCAACAATGAGCAGTTCTTC. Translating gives CASSQGLGGGNNEQFF.

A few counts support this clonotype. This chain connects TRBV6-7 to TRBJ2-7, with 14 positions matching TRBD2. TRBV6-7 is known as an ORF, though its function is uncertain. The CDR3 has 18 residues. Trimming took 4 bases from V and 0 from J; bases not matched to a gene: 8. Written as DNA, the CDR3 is TGTGCCAGCAGTTCCATGGGACTAGCGGGAGAGGGCTCCTACGAGCAGTACTTC. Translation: CASSSMGLAGEGSYEQYF.

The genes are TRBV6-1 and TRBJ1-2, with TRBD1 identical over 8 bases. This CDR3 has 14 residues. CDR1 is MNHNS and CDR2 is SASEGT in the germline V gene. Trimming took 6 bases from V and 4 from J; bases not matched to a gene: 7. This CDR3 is CASRRQGHAYGYTF. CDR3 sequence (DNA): TGTGCCAGCAGGCGACAGGGGCACGCCTATGGCTACACCTTC.

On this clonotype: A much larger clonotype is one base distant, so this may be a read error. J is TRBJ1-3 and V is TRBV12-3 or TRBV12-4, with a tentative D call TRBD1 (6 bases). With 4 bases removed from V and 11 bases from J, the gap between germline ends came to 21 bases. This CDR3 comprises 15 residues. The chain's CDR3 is CASSSNLQGAAAIYF. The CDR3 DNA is TGTGCCAGCAGTTCCAATCTACAGGGAGCAGCCGCCATATATTTT.